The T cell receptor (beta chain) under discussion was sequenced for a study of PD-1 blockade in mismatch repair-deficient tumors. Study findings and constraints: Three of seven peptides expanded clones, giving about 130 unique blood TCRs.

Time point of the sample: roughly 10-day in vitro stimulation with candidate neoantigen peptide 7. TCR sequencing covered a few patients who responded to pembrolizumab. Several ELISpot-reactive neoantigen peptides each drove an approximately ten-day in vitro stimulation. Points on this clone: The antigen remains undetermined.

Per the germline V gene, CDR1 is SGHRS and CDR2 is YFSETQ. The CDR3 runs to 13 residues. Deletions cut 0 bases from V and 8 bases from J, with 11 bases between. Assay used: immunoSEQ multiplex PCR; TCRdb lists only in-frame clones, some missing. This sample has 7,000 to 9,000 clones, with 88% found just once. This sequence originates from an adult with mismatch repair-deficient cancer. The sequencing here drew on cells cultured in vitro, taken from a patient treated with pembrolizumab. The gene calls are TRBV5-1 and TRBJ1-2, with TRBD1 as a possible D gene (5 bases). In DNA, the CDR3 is TGCGCCAGCAGCTTGGGCGGGGCAGGAGGCTACACCTTC. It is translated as CASSLGGAGGYTF.